This T cell receptor (beta chain) was found in a study of cytomegalovirus exposure and HLA in healthy donors. The PCR ran on 60 Vbeta and 13 Jbeta primers. Assay: immunoSEQ multiplex PCR; the TCRdb copy retains only in-frame clones and omits some. The sample lists roughly 150,000 clones, around 84% seen once, with 2.5% in the top ten. Study outcomes and limitations: Cytomegalovirus-associated status was assigned to fewer than 200 TCR beta chains.

For this clone: Antigen specificity is unknown.

V was trimmed by 0 bases and J by 7 bases, leaving 10 bases between them. This CDR3 has 13 residues. In germline, CDR1 is SGHRS, CDR2 YFSETQ. The chain combines TRBV5-1 with TRBJ1-1; no firm D call. The receptor comes from a boy between 2 and 10 years old in good health and CMV-seronegative. Input material: PBMCs. Here the CDR3 reads CASSLGAGLEAFF. CDR3 nucleotide sequence: TGCGCCAGCAGCTTGGGTGCCGGACTTGAAGCTTTCTTT.